This T cell receptor (beta chain) was sequenced for a study of response to subunit inactivated influenza vaccine. Germline-derived CDR1 and CDR2 are MGHRA and YSYEKL. Trimming pared 3 bases from V and 5 bases from J, leaving 11 bases between. The CDR3 is 13 amino acids. This clonotype came up a few times. TCRdb redid the calling of the RT-PCR reads with MiXCR, one entry per CDR3 protein. This table holds approximately 530,000 distinct CDR3 sequences, approximately 7.6% found once. The V call is TRBV4-1, the J call TRBJ2-7; tentatively, D is TRBD1 (5 bases). Material: PBMCs from blood, obtained around 2 years after vaccination. The receptor was isolated from a man in his fifties or sixties who received an inactivated influenza vaccine. The DNA for the CDR3 is TGCGCCAGCAGCCAGACAGATGGAAACGAGCAGTACTTC. This codes for CASSQTDGNEQYF.